A single T cell receptor beta chain is shown here with its context. Per the study methods: Estimates of nucleated cell counts were drawn from the amplification of reference gene primers. Here immunoSEQ multiplex PCR was the method, and the copy in TCRdb shows in-frame clones only, minus some. V and J calls plus clone size are reproduced from that table; the DNA served to infer D and trimming. The sample contains 65,000 to 80,000 clones, 80% to 90% of which appear only once. The germline gives CDR1 MDHEN, CDR2 SYDVKM. The CDR3 contains 13 residues. Trimming removed 5 bases at V and 1 base at J, with 8 bases between. The sample originates from a study of blood T cell repertoires in COVID-19. As for the study in general: The United States, Italy and Spain supplied acute and convalescent COVID-19 samples. PBMCs, B-cell-depleted T cells, or T cells provided the cDNA or gDNA that made up the material.

Sequenced material: peripheral blood. V usage is TRBV28 and J usage is TRBJ2-5, with D uncertain. This clonotype was sampled from a middle-aged man with active COVID-19. Here the CDR3 DNA reads TGTGCCAGCAGTCGGGTAGGCCAAGAGACCCAGTACTTC. Protein product: CASSRVGQETQYF.